One TCR beta chain is described in this entry. The data are from a study of cytomegalovirus exposure and HLA in healthy donors. Use of 60 Vbeta and 13 Jbeta primers characterized the PCR. The method was immunoSEQ multiplex PCR; TCRdb's version includes in-frame clones alone and lacks a portion of them. This sample yields approximately 110,000 clones, of which roughly 80% are seen a single time; over 20% belongs to the top ten. The CDR3 is made up of 12 amino acids. V gave up 8 bases and J gave up 1 base, with 8 bases separating them. Germline CDR1 and CDR2: SEHNR and FQNEAQ (reference sequence). This TCR came from a man aged 25-45 years in good health and CMV-seropositive. The material sequenced was PBMCs. The gene calls are TRBV7-9 and TRBJ1-2; no reliable D call. The CDR3 DNA sequence: TGTGCCAGCGGGCCCTATAACTATGGCTACACCTTC. This encodes CASGPYNYGYTF.